The next 26 T cell receptor beta chains were all read from a single sample in a study of blood T cells in healthy people across ages. Using a J-beta primer mix together with a sample-barcoded 5' primer, a second PCR was run for about 7 to 12 cycles. Via MiXCR, TCRdb re-called the 5' RACE reads, giving one row per CDR3 protein. The sample holds about 1,500,000 distinct CDR3 sequences, 28% seen once. The specimen was blood. All receptors come from a woman aged 30 to 39 in good health.

Only a few counts were recorded for this clonotype. This rearrangement joins TRBV9 to TRBJ2-3; a weak D match, TRBD2 (6 bases). Germline V gene sequence: CDR1 SGDLS, CDR2 YYNGEE. Trimming left V 4 bases short and J 0 bases short, with 15 bases between. The CDR3 sequence is 16 residues long. CDR3 coding DNA: TGTGCCAGCAGCCTCCCAAGCGGGCCTAGCACAGATACGCAGTATTTT. It specifies CASSLPSGPSTDTQYF.

The genes are TRBV18 and TRBJ1-1, with 9 bases aligning to TRBD1. There are 17 residues in the CDR3. The germline V gene encodes CDR1 KGHSH and CDR2 LQKENI. The V gene end was trimmed by 5 bases and the J gene end by 0 bases; junction bases not matched to a gene: 10. The CDR3 DNA reads TGTGCCAGCTCATCTACAGGGGGCCCAGCGATGAACACTGAAGCTTTCTTT. Translating gives CASSSTGGPAMNTEAFF.

The rearrangement joins TRBV20-1 to TRBJ2-3; 8 bases align to TRBD2. After removal of 0 bases from V and 3 bases from J, the junction contained 11 bases not matched to a gene. The V gene's germline CDR1 is DFQATT and CDR2 SNEGSKA (reference sequence). The CDR3 has 17 residues. The CDR3 reads CSARDPRGGRKTDTQYF. CDR3 in DNA: TGCAGTGCTAGAGACCCCCGGGGGGGCCGAAAAACAGATACGCAGTATTTT.

This clonotype has ten or more counts. The rearrangement links TRBV7-2 to TRBJ2-7; 10 positions agree with TRBD1. CDR1 is SGHTA, CDR2 FQGNSA, per germline. CDR3 length: 15 residues. V dropped 6 bases and J dropped 1; count of bases not matched to a gene: 6. As DNA, the CDR3 is TGTGCCAGCAGAAAGAGGGACAGGGGTTCCTACGAGCAGTACTTC. Translating gives CASRKRDRGSYEQYF.

This clonotype was seen more than once but under ten times. V and J are TRBV2 and TRBJ1-5; 7 bases match TRBD1. Losses at the gene ends were 6 bases for V and 7 bases for J; bases not matched to a gene: 12. The CDR3 is made up of 15 amino acids. Germline V lookup: CDR1 SNHLY, CDR2 FYNNEI. CDR3 nucleotides: TGTGCCAGCAGCCCAACTGACAGGGAGTCGCAGCCCCAGCATTTT. Translating it yields CASSPTDRESQPQHF.

About this clonotype itself: Possible read error: a much larger clone is one base away. The V call is TRBV3-1, the J call TRBJ1-2, with D possibly matching TRBD1 (5 bases). The CDR3 has 13 amino acids. The germline gives CDR1 LGHDT, CDR2 YNNKEL (reference sequence). Trimming pared 1 base from V and 4 bases from J, leaving 7 bases between. The CDR3 here is CASSQAGLYGYTF. CDR3 nucleotides: TGTGCCAGCAGCCAAGCAGGGCTCTATGGCTACACCTTC. Complete variable domain (other parts from reference TRBV3-1 and TRBJ1-2): DTAVSQTPKYLVTQMGNDKSIKCEQNLGHDTMYWYKQDSKKFLKIMFSYNNKELIINETVPNRFSPKSPDKAHLNLHINSLELGDSAVYFCASSQAGLYGYTFGSGTRLTVV.

There are a few counts of this clonotype. In DNA, the CDR3 is TGTGCCAGCAGTTTAGTATCTAGCGGGGAGCACGAGCAGTACTTC. It encodes CASSLVSSGEHEQYF. The chain carries TRBV28 and TRBJ2-4; the match to TRBD2 covers 9 bases. The J call may be in error: the DNA end matches TRBJ2-7 better. Germline assignment: CDR1 MDHEN and CDR2 SYDVKM. The CDR3 length is 15 residues.

The sample holds a few counts of this clonotype. The chain has TRBV20-1 and TRBJ2-7; 9 bases are a match to TRBD2. The V gene's germline CDR1 is DFQATT and CDR2 SNEGSKA (reference sequence). This CDR3 is 13 amino acids long. The V and J ends lost 8 bases and 5 bases, in that order; junction bases with no gene match: 10. The CDR3 DNA follows: TGCAGTTCCGTAGCGGGAGTAAGGAACGAGCAGTACTTC. Protein: CSSVAGVRNEQYF.

There are a few counts of this clonotype. This chain joins TRBV6-1 and TRBJ1-1, with D perhaps matching TRBD1 (6 bases). This CDR3 region has 12 residues. Germline CDR1 is MNHNS and CDR2 is SASEGT. The ends were cut back, 8 bases at V and 12 bases at J, with 19 bases in the middle. The CDR3 nucleotides are TGTGCCAGCGGTCAGGGGCTGATTACATCTTTCTTT. Its protein is CASGQGLITSFF.

This clonotype has a count of ten or more. The V call is TRBV10-3, the J call TRBJ2-1; TRBD2 agrees at 7 bases. CDR1 and CDR2 from the germline V gene are ENHRY and SYGVKD. This CDR3 is built from 15 residues. V was pared by 0 bases and J by 2 bases, with 1 base of the junction left unmatched. CDR3 loop: CAISESSGTYNEQFF. CDR3 in DNA: TGTGCCATCAGTGAGTCGAGCGGGACCTACAATGAGCAGTTCTTC.

This clonotype was found once. This may come from a read error, since a much larger clone is one base off. The V and J genes are TRBV6-4 and TRBJ2-4; 7 bases are shared with TRBD2. Germline CDR1 MRHNA, CDR2 SNTAGT. This CDR3 contains 13 residues. The junction had 12 bases not matched to a gene; V was cut back by 6 bases and J by 13 bases. Here the CDR3 reads CASSTGTTNEQYF. The CDR3 nucleotides read TGTGCCAGCAGCACCGGGACTACCAATGAGCAGTACTTC.

The gene calls are TRBV7-6 and TRBJ1-2, with 7 bases lining up with TRBD1. The CDR3 sequence is 15 residues long. J lost 1 base, V lost 3 bases, and 5 bases had no gene match. CDR1 and CDR2 from the germline V gene are SGHVS and FNYEAQ. CDR3 region: CASSFGTELNYGYTF. For the CDR3, the DNA is TGTGCCAGCAGCTTTGGGACAGAGCTTAACTATGGCTACACCTTC.

The chain joins TRBV28 to TRBJ1-2; D unclear. Germline V CDR1 and CDR2: MDHEN, SYDVKM. Trimming took 3 bases from V and 4 from J, leaving 9 bases between them. This CDR3 is 13 amino acids long. The CDR3 loop is CASSFGWVYGYTF. The DNA for the CDR3 is TGTGCCAGCAGTTTTGGGTGGGTCTATGGCTACACCTTC.

A note on this clonotype: This clone may be a read error of a much larger clone one base away. V and J are TRBV6-5 and TRBJ2-7, with 9 bases aligning to TRBD2. CDR3 length equals 13 residues. CDR1 is MNHEY and CDR2 is SVGAGI in the germline V gene. The CDR3 DNA is TGTGCCAGTAGCGGGGGCGATTCCTGCGAGCAGTACTTC. Its translation is CASSGGDSCEQYF.

This clonotype has just a few counts. The chain uses TRBV3-1 and TRBJ2-1; D ambiguous. The CDR3 runs 15 residues. The germline CDR1 and CDR2 sequences are LGHDT and YNNKEL (reference sequence). V was pared by 0 bases and J by 4 bases, with 10 bases between. CDR3 protein: CASSQDRADYNEQFF. CDR3 DNA: TGTGCCAGCAGCCAAGATAGGGCGGATTACAATGAGCAGTTCTTC.

The rearrangement uses TRBV13 and TRBJ2-1, with D tentatively TRBD2 (6 bases). V was shortened by 5 bases and J by 8 bases, with 13 bases between the two germline ends. Germline loops: CDR1 PRHDT, CDR2 FYEKMQ (reference sequence). This CDR3 spans 13 amino acids. CDR3 in amino acids: CASSHGWGDEQFF. In DNA form, the CDR3 reads TGTGCCAGCAGCCACGGCTGGGGGGATGAGCAGTTCTTC.

This clonotype was seen only a few times. The chain links TRBV28 to TRBJ2-4, with D perhaps TRBD1 (6 bases). V lost 3 bases to trimming and J lost 4 bases, with 10 bases between them. This CDR3 region has 14 residues. Germline CDR1 is MDHEN and CDR2 is SYDVKM. CDR3 region: CASSFTGRKNIQYF. The CDR3 DNA is TGTGCCAGCAGTTTCACAGGGAGAAAAAACATTCAGTACTTC.

This chain links TRBV29-1 with TRBJ2-3; 9 nucleotides line up with TRBD1. The germline gives CDR1 SQVTM, CDR2 ANQGSEA. The CDR3 runs to 13 residues. The CDR3 sequence: CIGGQGGTDTQYF. The CDR3 DNA reads TGCATCGGGGGACAGGGCGGCACAGATACGCAGTATTTT.

The chain links TRBV2 to TRBJ1-4; a possible D gene is TRBD1 (5 bases). The CDR3 runs 13 residues. Trimming took 10 bases from V and 7 from J, leaving 16 bases between them. CDR1 and CDR2 (germline): SNHLY, FYNNEI. CDR3: CAIEGPPSEKLFF. The DNA of the CDR3 is TGTGCCATCGAGGGGCCTCCAAGTGAAAAACTGTTTTTT. The variable domain in full, completed from reference TRBV2 and TRBJ1-4, reads EPEVTQTPSHQVTQMGQEVILRCVPISNHLYFYWYRQILGQKVEFLVSFYNNEISEKSEIFDDQFSVERPDGSNFTLKIRSTKLEDSAMYFCAIEGPPSEKLFFGSGTQLSVL.

This clonotype has ten or more counts. The chain combines TRBV27 with TRBJ2-3, with unresolved D. CDR1 is MNHEY and CDR2 is SMNVEV in the germline V gene (reference sequence). This CDR3 is 13 amino acids long. In DNA form, the CDR3 reads TGTGCTAGTGCACGGGCGTTGACAGATACGCAGTATTTT. This translates into CASARALTDTQYF.

The chain is built from TRBV10-2 and TRBJ1-1; the match to TRBD1 covers 7 bases. V gave up 8 bases and J gave up 0 bases; unmatched junction bases: 12. The CDR3 covers 16 residues. The germline V gene has CDR1 WSHSY and CDR2 SAAADI. CDR3 in amino acids: CASARQGGVLNTEAFF. Here the CDR3 DNA reads TGCGCCAGCGCCCGACAGGGAGGGGTGTTGAACACTGAAGCTTTCTTT.

Remarks on this clonotype: The CDR3 does not close with the conserved phenylalanine or tryptophan, likely indicating a read error. V is TRBV12-5 and J is TRBJ1-5; 11 positions agree with TRBD1. Germline assignment: CDR1 LGHNT and CDR2 FRNRAP. The ends lost 6 bases at V and 5 bases at J; junction bases unmatched: 9. The CDR3 has 16 residues. The CDR3 protein is CASGLGTGGHDQPQHL. The DNA for the CDR3 is TGTGCTAGTGGACTCGGGACAGGGGGTCATGATCAGCCCCAGCATCTT.

This clonotype was counted ten times or more. J is TRBJ2-1 and V is TRBV5-1; 13 bases are shared with TRBD2. Germline V gene lookup returns CDR1 SGHRS and CDR2 YFSETQ. The CDR3 contains 19 residues. The junction had 10 bases not matched to a gene; V was cut back by 4 bases and J by 0 bases. The CDR3 nucleotides are TGCGCCAGCAGCCCGACGGGGACTAGCGGGACGAGCTCCTACAATGAGCAGTTCTTC. It is translated as CASSPTGTSGTSSYNEQFF.

About this clonotype itself: This may stem from a read error, because a much larger clone lies one nucleotide away. This chain links TRBV12-3 or TRBV12-4 with TRBJ2-3, with 9 positions matching TRBD1. Germline trimming cut 1 base from V and 6 bases from J; bases unmatched to any gene: 8. The CDR3 has 16 amino acids. CDR3 in amino acids: CASSLGGTGWRDTQYF. Written as DNA, the CDR3 is TGTGCCAGCAGTTTAGGCGGGACAGGGTGGAGGGATACGCAGTATTTT.

This clonotype was observed many times. V gene TRBV29-1 combines with J gene TRBJ1-2, with 8 bases fitting TRBD1. J was trimmed by 3 bases and V by 7 bases; bases with no gene match: 1. The CDR3 has 11 residues. Germline values: CDR1 SQVTM, CDR2 ANQGSEA. DNA of the CDR3: TGCAGCGCACAGGGGGACTATGGCTACACCTTC. Its translation: CSAQGDYGYTF.

The rearrangement uses TRBV29-1 and TRBJ1-1; D is unresolved. CDR3 length: 12 amino acids. Germline V gene sequence: CDR1 SQVTM, CDR2 ANQGSEA. V was clipped by 4 bases and J by 0 bases, with 6 bases between them. The CDR3 sequence is CSVAGVNTEAFF. CDR3 nucleotides: TGCAGCGTTGCTGGGGTGAACACTGAAGCTTTCTTT. Full variable domain (outside the CDR3, taken from reference TRBV29-1 and TRBJ1-1): SAVISQKPSRDICQRGTSLTIQCQVDSQVTMMFWYRQQPGQSLTLIATANQGSEATYESGFVIDKFPISRPNLTFSTLTVSNMSPEDSSIYLCSVAGVNTEAFFGQGTRLTVV.